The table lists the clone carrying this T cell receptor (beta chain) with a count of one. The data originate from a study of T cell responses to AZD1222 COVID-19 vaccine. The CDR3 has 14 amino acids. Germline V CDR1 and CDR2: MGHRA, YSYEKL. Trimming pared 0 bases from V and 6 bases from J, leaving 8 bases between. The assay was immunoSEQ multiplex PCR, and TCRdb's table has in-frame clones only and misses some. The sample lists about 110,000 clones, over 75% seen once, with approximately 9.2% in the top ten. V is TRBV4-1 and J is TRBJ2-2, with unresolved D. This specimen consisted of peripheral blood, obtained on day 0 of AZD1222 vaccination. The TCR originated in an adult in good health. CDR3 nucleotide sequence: TGCGCCAGCAGCCAAGATAGGCACTCCGGGGAGCTGTTTTTT. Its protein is CASSQDRHSGELFF.